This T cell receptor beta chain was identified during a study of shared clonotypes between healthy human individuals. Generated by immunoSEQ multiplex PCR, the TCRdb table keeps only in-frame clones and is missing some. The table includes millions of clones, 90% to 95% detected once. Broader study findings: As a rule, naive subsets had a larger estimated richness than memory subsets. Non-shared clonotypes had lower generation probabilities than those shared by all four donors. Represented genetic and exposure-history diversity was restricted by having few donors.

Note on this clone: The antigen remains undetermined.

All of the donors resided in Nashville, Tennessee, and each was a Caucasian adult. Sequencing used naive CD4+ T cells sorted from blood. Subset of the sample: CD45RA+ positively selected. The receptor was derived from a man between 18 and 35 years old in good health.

The CDR3, as DNA: TGTGCCATCAGTGAGTCGTGGGGGACTGGAAACACCATATATTTT. It codes for CAISESWGTGNTIYF. The V gene is TRBV10-3, the J gene TRBJ1-3; possible D gene TRBD1, 5 bases. Germline lookup yields CDR1 ENHRY and CDR2 SYGVKD. The CDR3 consists of 15 residues. Trimming pared 0 bases from V and 2 bases from J, leaving 8 bases between.